This TCR beta chain emerged from a study of a mutant IDH1 vaccine in newly diagnosed glioma. Here immunoSEQ multiplex PCR was the method, and the copy in TCRdb shows in-frame clones only, minus some. This sample has 75,000 to 95,000 clones, with just under 90% found just once. This clone was picked up one time. Its antigen is unknown. Germline V gene sequence: CDR1 MNHEY, CDR2 SVGAGI. Trimming left V 1 base short and J 5 bases short, with 11 bases between. This CDR3 has 14 amino acids. Regarding time point: week 47, end of study. The vaccine gave 300 ug of a 20-mer mutant IDH1 peptide subcutaneously per dose.

This receptor was taken from a woman aged 45-60 years with glioma. J is TRBJ2-5 and V is TRBV6-5; the D call may be TRBD1 or TRBD2 (6 bases each). The sequencing here drew on PBMCs, taken from a glioma patient whose treatment included an IDH1 peptide vaccine. Here the CDR3 DNA reads TGTGCCAGCAGTTACTGGGGGGCTGGGGAGACCCAGTACTTC. It specifies CASSYWGAGETQYF.